These T cell receptor beta chains were read from a single sample in a study of shared clonotypes between healthy human individuals. TCRdb's table, derived via immunoSEQ multiplex PCR, lists solely in-frame clones and lacks some. The sample records about 800,000 clones, about 97% being singletons. Sequenced material: naive CD8+ T cells sorted from blood. Receptors originate from a young man in good health. The CDR3 runs from the conserved cysteine through the conserved F or W. The order of the fields is CDR3 protein, CDR3 DNA, clone size, D gene, J gene, V gene. D genes are given only for firm matches. Only part of the rows carry a size: once, few, many, or a class if the clone is expanded.

CDR3: CSVELAGGSYEQYF; DNA: TGCAGCGTTGAACTAGCGGGAGGGTCCTACGAGCAGTACTTC; size: NA; D: TRBD2; J: TRBJ2-7; V: TRBV29-1
CDR3: CASSLADTQYF; DNA: TGTGCCAGCAGTTTGGCAGATACGCAGTATTTT; size: once; D: NA; J: TRBJ2-3; V: TRBV28
CDR3: CASRGIHGTLGGGEAFF; DNA: TGTGCCAGCAGAGGTATCCACGGGACCCTTGGGGGAGGAGAAGCTTTCTTT; size: NA; D: NA; J: TRBJ1-1; V: TRBV7-6
CDR3: CASSLRESSYEQYF; DNA: TGCGCCAGCAGCTTGAGGGAGAGCTCCTACGAGCAGTACTTC; size: NA; D: NA; J: TRBJ2-7; V: TRBV5-1
CDR3: CASSLNGGTPGYF; DNA: TGTGCCAGCAGCTTGAATGGGGGGACACCCGGCTACTTC; size: NA; D: NA; J: TRBJ2-7; V: TRBV5-6
CDR3: CSVFDGDRPRTGELFF; DNA: TGCAGCGTTTTTGACGGGGACAGGCCGCGCACCGGGGAGCTGTTTTTT; size: NA; D: TRBD1; J: TRBJ2-2; V: TRBV29-1
CDR3: CASSQSALFYNEQFF; DNA: TGTGCCAGCAGCCAATCGGCCTTATTTTACAATGAGCAGTTCTTC; size: NA; D: NA; J: TRBJ2-1; V: TRBV14
CDR3: CASSWTGRYEQYF; DNA: TGTGCCAGCAGCTGGACCGGACGTTACGAGCAGTACTTC; size: NA; D: NA; J: TRBJ2-7; V: TRBV5-5
CDR3: CASSGDGDRVYNEQFF; DNA: TGTGCCAGCAGCGGGGATGGGGACAGGGTCTACAATGAGCAGTTCTTC; size: NA; D: TRBD1; J: TRBJ2-1; V: TRBV7-9
CDR3: CATSALRDQPQHF; DNA: TGTGCCACCAGCGCCCTCCGGGATCAGCCCCAGCATTTT; size: NA; D: NA; J: TRBJ1-5; V: TRBV15
CDR3: CASSVRGAYNEQFF; DNA: TGCGCCAGCAGTGTGAGGGGGGCCTACAATGAGCAGTTCTTC; size: once; D: NA; J: TRBJ2-1; V: TRBV10-1
CDR3: CASSFSGRDDTGELFF; DNA: TGTGCCAGCAGTTTTTCCGGGAGAGATGACACCGGGGAGCTGTTTTTT; size: once; D: NA; J: TRBJ2-2; V: TRBV27
CDR3: CASSLVGKGGEAFF; DNA: TGTGCCAGCAGCTTAGTTGGGAAGGGAGGCGAAGCTTTCTTT; size: NA; D: NA; J: TRBJ1-1; V: TRBV7-9
CDR3: CASSFWGESTDTQYF; DNA: TGTGCCAGCAGCTTCTGGGGGGAGAGCACAGATACGCAGTATTTT; size: NA; D: NA; J: TRBJ2-3; V: TRBV5-6
CDR3: CASSERGRPGSYNEQFF; DNA: TGTGCCAGCAGTGAGCGGGGGAGGCCCGGCTCCTACAATGAGCAGTTCTTC; size: NA; D: TRBD2; J: TRBJ2-1; V: TRBV2
CDR3: CASSLSVGGVSYEQYF; DNA: TGTGCCAGCAGTTTATCGGTGGGAGGGGTCTCCTACGAGCAGTACTTC; size: NA; D: TRBD2; J: TRBJ2-7; V: TRBV27
CDR3: CASILAGVGGTDTQYF; DNA: TGTGCCAGCATACTAGCGGGAGTTGGTGGCACAGATACGCAGTATTTT; size: NA; D: TRBD2; J: TRBJ2-3; V: TRBV27
CDR3: CASSYSDVEKLFF; DNA: TGTGCCAGCAGTTACTCGGACGTAGAAAAACTGTTTTTT; size: NA; D: NA; J: TRBJ1-4; V: TRBV6-5
CDR3: CASSKLTGEQYF; DNA: TGTGCCAGCAGTAAACTAACGGGTGAGCAGTACTTC; size: NA; D: NA; J: TRBJ2-7; V: TRBV7-9
CDR3: CSVDSVGLAVSTDTQYF; DNA: TGCAGCGTTGATAGTGTGGGACTAGCGGTGAGCACAGATACGCAGTATTTT; size: once; D: TRBD2; J: TRBJ2-3; V: TRBV29-1
CDR3: CASSLVLAGVYEQFF; DNA: TGTGCCAGCAGTTTAGTCCTAGCGGGAGTCTATGAGCAGTTCTTC; size: NA; D: TRBD2; J: TRBJ2-1; V: TRBV28
CDR3: CASSFGKPEAFF; DNA: TGTGCCAGCAGCTTCGGGAAACCTGAAGCTTTCTTT; size: NA; D: NA; J: TRBJ1-1; V: TRBV7-9
CDR3: CASSWEATQETQYF; DNA: TGTGCCAGCAGTTGGGAGGCAACCCAAGAGACCCAGTACTTC; size: once; D: NA; J: TRBJ2-5; V: TRBV6-6
CDR3: CSARDSYEQYF; DNA: TGCAGCGCCCGGGACTCCTACGAGCAGTACTTC; size: NA; D: NA; J: TRBJ2-7; V: TRBV29-1
CDR3: CASSLAGVMYGYTF; DNA: TGTGCCAGCAGCTTGGCCGGAGTGATGTATGGCTACACCTTC; size: NA; D: NA; J: TRBJ1-2; V: TRBV5-6
CDR3: CASSQLATGADTQYF; DNA: TGCGCCAGCAGTCAATTAGCGACAGGGGCAGATACGCAGTATTTT; size: NA; D: TRBD1; J: TRBJ2-3; V: TRBV23-1
CDR3: CASSRGGGYTF; DNA: TGTGCCAGTAGTCGGGGAGGTGGCTACACCTTC; size: NA; D: NA; J: TRBJ1-2; V: TRBV19
CDR3: CASGGDTQNTEAFF; DNA: TGTGCCAGCGGGGGCGACACGCAAAACACTGAAGCTTTCTTT; size: once; D: NA; J: TRBJ1-1; V: TRBV6-5
CDR3: CASSLGPTLGSGELFF; DNA: TGTGCCAGCAGTTTGGGGCCAACACTCGGGAGCGGGGAGCTGTTTTTT; size: NA; D: NA; J: TRBJ2-2; V: TRBV27
CDR3: CASSQLSTPSWGDSYEQYF; DNA: TGCGCCAGCAGCCAACTCTCAACCCCGTCATGGGGAGACTCCTACGAGCAGTACTTC; size: once; D: NA; J: TRBJ2-7; V: TRBV4-1
CDR3: CASSFGLAGEGNTGELFF; DNA: TGTGCCAGCAGCTTCGGACTAGCGGGAGAGGGTAACACCGGGGAGCTGTTTTTT; size: NA; D: TRBD2; J: TRBJ2-2; V: TRBV7-9
CDR3: CASRSEDEQFF; DNA: TGTGCCAGCAGAAGCGAGGATGAGCAGTTCTTC; size: NA; D: NA; J: TRBJ2-1; V: TRBV2
CDR3: CASRRRGLYEQYF; DNA: TGTGCCAGCCGGCGGAGGGGATTATACGAGCAGTACTTC; size: NA; D: NA; J: TRBJ2-7; V: TRBV2
CDR3: CASSQDSLVVGSREETQYF; DNA: TGCGCCAGCAGCCAAGATAGCCTAGTTGTTGGGTCAAGAGAAGAGACCCAGTACTTC; size: NA; D: NA; J: TRBJ2-5; V: TRBV4-1
CDR3: CASSERVRGPKTYEQYF; DNA: TGTGCCAGCAGCGAAAGGGTCAGGGGGCCGAAAACCTACGAGCAGTACTTC; size: NA; D: TRBD1; J: TRBJ2-7; V: TRBV6-1
CDR3: CAISERGPGMGNYGYTF; DNA: TGTGCCATCAGTGAACGAGGGCCAGGCATGGGGAACTATGGCTACACCTTC; size: NA; D: NA; J: TRBJ1-2; V: TRBV10-3
CDR3: CASSYRDSPYEQYF; DNA: TGTGCCAGCAGCTACCGGGACAGTCCCTACGAGCAGTACTTC; size: NA; D: TRBD1; J: TRBJ2-7; V: TRBV9
CDR3: CSVDEIGGNTIYF; DNA: TGCAGCGTGGATGAAATCGGCGGAAACACCATATATTTT; size: NA; D: NA; J: TRBJ1-3; V: TRBV29-1
CDR3: CASTLDLSSYNEQFF; DNA: TGTGCCAGCACGCTCGACTTGAGCTCCTACAATGAGCAGTTCTTC; size: NA; D: NA; J: TRBJ2-1; V: TRBV2